This T cell receptor beta chain stems from a study of vaccination effects on CD4 cells after COVID-19 (dated by TCRdb to between 2021 and 2023). About the study as a whole: To identify antigen-specific CD4+ T cell clonotypes by their expansion, the ViraFEST assay first stimulated PBMC with viral peptide pools and then applied TCR sequencing. A total of 10 COVID-19 convalescent patients and a handful of SARS-CoV-2-naive healthy vaccine recipients were included in the full study. Post-vaccine samples across the study were collected a median of 72 days after the second dose, with a range of 14 to 241. SARS-CoV-2 spike-specific CD4+ TCR repertoires from before and after mRNA vaccination were compared in COVID-19 convalescent patients and in infection-naive vaccine recipients. In the study, cultures from other donors were sequenced using the Oncomine TCR Beta short-read assay on an Illumina iSeq 100. About 1.8 million PBMC per well were cultured with 9 to 10 ug/ml peptides in IMDM containing about 5% human AB serum, about 9 IU/ml IL-2 and gentamicin.

The CDR3 measures 13 amino acids from cysteine to phenylalanine. Only the CDR3 portion is preserved as DNA: 39 bases, with reading frame beginning at the first base. Trimming at the junction amounts to 4 bases on V and 6 bases on J, and the germline ends lie 7 bases apart. CDR1 and CDR2 (WSHSY, SAAADI) derive from the germline V gene. Receptor libraries were prepared by the immunoSEQ multiplex PCR assay. DNA from the cultured, isolated CD4+ T cells was subjected to TCR beta CDR3 sequencing. Per the original workflow: Non-productive TCR sequences were discarded, and reads were trimmed to the CDR3 region, with only CDR3s of 7 or more amino acids retained. Antigen-specific clonotypes were identified with the MANAFEST web app by comparing expansion in peptide wells against reference cultures. Positive clones required FDR<0.05 expansion versus reference and all other wells, odds ratio above 5, and frequency above 0.1% in two replicate wells. A clonotype was defined as cross-reactive if the clonotype was significantly expanded both in SARS-CoV-2 spike wells and in at least one common cold coronavirus spike condition. CDR3 similarity was assessed by Levenshtein distance with the stringdist R package, and unrooted trees were built with ape in R 3.6.1. TCRdb took over this immuneACCESS table, retaining in-frame rearrangements with V and J assigned. Such tables are incomplete; in checked studies, under half of the missing clones stem from an unresolved V gene, and the remainder is unexplained. V, J and clone size derive from that table, while D and trimming were established from the DNA sequence. The sample table lists tens of thousands of clones, 74% of them with a count of one. Clones ranked in the top ten supply 2.2% of the sample.

Details on this clone: It has no known antigen specificity. There are no base qualities to consult, and no much larger clone falls within one base.

After about 10 days of culture, CD4+ T cells were isolated with the EasySep CD4+ T cell isolation kit. Each participant received two doses of an mRNA SARS-CoV-2 vaccine, either BNT162b2 or mRNA-1273. None of the healthy vaccine recipients had a prior SARS-CoV-2 infection, which was confirmed by nucleocapsid antibody tests that came back negative both before and after vaccination. On days 3 and 7, half of the culture medium was replaced with fresh IL-2-containing medium. Unless noted otherwise, every peptide stimulation condition was grown in triplicate wells. PBMC were separated from whole blood using Ficoll-Paque Plus gradient centrifugation and were then either cryopreserved at -140C or used fresh. The QIAamp micro DNA kit was used to extract genomic DNA from the cultured CD4+ T cells. The research as a whole found: The study was limited by a small number of convalescent patients, and early post-infection timepoints were lacking. At late post-vaccination timepoints, both infection-induced and vaccine-induced clones showed marked clonal contraction, consistent with waning T cell responses. Among healthy vaccine recipients, nearly all vaccine-induced clones were SARS-CoV-2 mono-reactive, and only 1 of 255 was cross-reactive with common cold coronaviruses.

The receptor's source is a human donor who received a COVID-19 vaccine. The sequence joins TRBV10-2 to TRBJ1-6, with a weak D call of TRBD1 (6 bases match). This specimen was CD4+ T cells from PBMCs cultured without peptide, taken after COVID-19 vaccination. The CDR3 is CASSGTVNSPLHF. The DNA is TGCGCCAGCAGTGGGACAGTTAATTCACCCCTCCACTTT.